The source of this TCR beta chain is a study of cytomegalovirus exposure and HLA in healthy donors. Use of 60 Vbeta and 13 Jbeta primers characterized the PCR. This table comes from immunoSEQ multiplex PCR, and its TCRdb copy is limited to in-frame clones, with some not included. Here the sample spans about 130,000 clones, around 82% being singletons. Of note for this clone: The antigen is unknown.

Study observations and caveats: Analyses of presence/absence relied on an assumption of roughly uniform sequencing depth across donors. V- and J-gene trimming of TCR beta was linked (in a later analysis) to a missense DCLRE1C variant.

CDR1 SQVTM and CDR2 ANQGSEA come from the germline V gene. The CDR3 is 14 residues long. V dropped 8 bases and J dropped 7; count of bases not matched to a gene: 13. The receptor was isolated from a man younger than 45 in good health and CMV-seropositive. The rearrangement joins TRBV29-1 to TRBJ2-1, with 8 bases lining up with TRBD2. Sequencing was done on a sample of PBMCs. Here the CDR3 DNA reads TGCAGCACCAAAAGCGGGAGTCTTTTGAATGAGCAGTTCTTC. The encoded protein is CSTKSGSLLNEQFF.